This T cell receptor beta chain was identified during a study of shared clonotypes between healthy human individuals. Turning to this clone: Its target is not known.

Naive-designated CD8 cells lacked CD45RO, were positively enriched for CCR7, and omitted terminally differentiated effector memory CD45RA+ cells. Genomic DNA from each subset was divided evenly over several immunoSEQ plates. Method: immunoSEQ multiplex PCR; TCRdb's copy keeps in-frame clones and lacks some. The profile shows just over 2,000,000 clones, about 95% of them singletons. Whole-study results and caveats: It was the non-shared clonotypes that had lower generation probabilities than clonotypes shared by all four donors.

The sequenced material came from naive CD8+ T cells sorted from blood. This TCR was recovered from a man between 18 and 29 years old in good health.

The CDR3 loop is CASSQITGLNEQYF. The DNA for the CDR3 is TGCGCCAGCAGCCAGATCACAGGGCTTAACGAGCAGTACTTC. The J gene is TRBJ2-7, the V gene TRBV4-3; possibly TRBD1 for D (6 bases). This CDR3 has 14 residues. With 3 bases removed from V and 5 bases from J, the gap between germline ends came to 14 bases. Germline V gives CDR1 LGHNA, CDR2 YSLEER.